One and the same sample provided the 26 T cell receptor beta chains below, sequenced in a study of a mutant IDH1 vaccine in newly diagnosed glioma. Assay used: immunoSEQ multiplex PCR; TCRdb lists only in-frame clones, some missing. The table shows tens of thousands of clones, with 75% to 95% occurring only once. These TCRs are of unknown antigen specificity. The time point here: week 23, last vaccination. Vaccination used 300 ug of mutant IDH1 20-mer peptide per dose, with topical imiquimod. The sample here was PBMCs, taken from a glioma patient whose treatment included an IDH1 peptide vaccine. The receptors here all came from a man aged 50 or older with glioma.

The chain has TRBV4-1 and TRBJ2-7; 11 positions agree with TRBD1. Germline values: CDR1 MGHRA, CDR2 YSYEKL. Trimming at V came to 0 bases and at J to 4 bases, leaving 8 bases not matched to a gene. The CDR3 runs 17 residues. CDR3 in DNA: TGCGCCAGCAGCCAAGAGGGGGCGGACAGGGGGCCGTACGAGCAGTACTTC. As protein: CASSQEGADRGPYEQYF.

This rearrangement joins TRBV10-3 to TRBJ1-2; weak D call: TRBD1 (6 bases). This CDR3 region has 14 residues. Trimming took off 0 bases at V and 4 bases at J, with 9 bases between the two ends. Germline V lookup: CDR1 ENHRY, CDR2 SYGVKD. The CDR3 nucleotides are TGTGCCATCAGTGAGTCCGGGACACCCTATGGCTACACCTTC. The encoded protein is CAISESGTPYGYTF.

This chain uses TRBV4-1 with TRBJ2-4, with 9 positions matching TRBD1. Trimming cost V 3 bases and J 1 base; bases outside gene matches: 7. The V gene's germline CDR1 is MGHRA and CDR2 YSYEKL. The CDR3 loop spans 17 amino acids. The CDR3 reads CASSHPGTGRAKNIQYF. The CDR3 DNA sequence: TGCGCCAGCAGCCACCCGGGGACAGGGCGGGCCAAAAACATTCAGTACTTC.

This rearrangement joins TRBV4-3 to TRBJ2-7, with D uncertain. CDR1 and CDR2 from the germline V gene are LGHNA and YSLEER. The CDR3 extends over 15 amino acids. Trimming removed 0 bases at V and 2 bases at J, with 11 bases between. CDR3 amino acids: CASSQDSFPAYEQYF. The CDR3, as DNA: TGCGCCAGCAGCCAAGACTCGTTCCCGGCCTACGAGCAGTACTTC.

The chain is built from TRBV7-8 and TRBJ2-5; 9 nucleotides agree with TRBD2. Germline loops: CDR1 SGHVS, CDR2 FQNEAQ. V lost 5 bases to trimming and J lost 3 bases; unmatched junction nucleotides: 16. This CDR3 spans 18 amino acids. For the CDR3, the DNA is TGTGCCAGCAGCAAAAAGGCTCTAGCGGGGAGATTTGAAGAGACCCAGTACTTC. It is translated as CASSKKALAGRFEETQYF.

This clone was recorded once. The gene calls are TRBV5-5 and TRBJ2-2; D gene unclear. V lost 2 bases and J lost 2, with 13 bases in between. The CDR3 runs 16 residues. From germline, CDR1 is SGHKS and CDR2 YYEKEE (reference sequence). This CDR3 reads CASSLGFGPNTGELFF. The CDR3 DNA follows: TGTGCCAGCAGCTTAGGTTTCGGACCCAACACCGGGGAGCTGTTTTTT. The full variable domain, completed using reference TRBV5-5 and TRBJ2-2, is DAGVTQSPTHLIKTRGQQVTLRCSPISGHKSVSWYQQVLGQGPQFIFQYYEKEERGRGNFPDRFSARQFPNYSSELNVNALLLGDSALYLCASSLGFGPNTGELFFGEGSRLTVL.

V gene TRBV7-9 combines with J gene TRBJ1-1; 7 nucleotides line up with TRBD1. Trimming at V came to 2 bases and at J to 4 bases, leaving 7 bases not matched to a gene. Germline assignment: CDR1 SEHNR and CDR2 FQNEAQ (reference sequence). The CDR3 consists of 15 residues. This CDR3 reads CASSLLGGGGTEAFF. DNA of the CDR3: TGTGCCAGCAGCTTACTGGGAGGGGGCGGCACTGAAGCTTTCTTT.

V is TRBV6-5 and J is TRBJ2-1; perhaps TRBD2 as D (6 bases). Germline CDR1 and CDR2: MNHEY and SVGAGI. The CDR3 contains 14 residues. Between the trimmed V and J ends, which lost 10 bases and 9 bases, there was a span of 22 bases. CDR3 in amino acids: CATRRTIALREQFF. The CDR3 bases are TGTGCCACCCGACGGACTATCGCATTGCGTGAGCAGTTCTTC.

This clone was seen a few times. The gene calls are TRBV5-1 and TRBJ2-2; 10 bases are a match to TRBD2. V shed 1 base and J 5 bases; nucleotides not matched to a gene: 2. Germline V CDR1 and CDR2: SGHRS, YFSETQ. The CDR3 sequence is 15 residues long. CDR3 loop: CASSLTSGATGELFF. CDR3 sequence (DNA): TGCGCCAGCAGCTTGACTAGCGGGGCTACCGGGGAGCTGTTTTTT.

The rearrangement uses TRBV7-3 and TRBJ1-5; D unresolved. In germline, CDR1 is SGHTA, CDR2 FQGTGA. This CDR3 has 20 amino acids. V lost 5 bases and J lost 2, with 28 bases in between. The CDR3 nucleotides are TGTGCCAGCAGCCACGCTGAACCCCACCATGGGAAGTCGGGCAATCAGCCCCAGCATTTT. Translating it yields CASSHAEPHHGKSGNQPQHF.

The chain joins TRBV6-1 to TRBJ2-7, with D possibly being TRBD2 (6 bases). The germline CDR1 and CDR2 sequences are MNHNS and SASEGT. Trimming took 7 bases from V and 3 from J, leaving 10 bases between them. The CDR3 sequence is 12 residues long. The CDR3 region is CASIRLGYEQYF. CDR3 bases: TGTGCCAGCATAAGACTAGGCTACGAGCAGTACTTC.

The genes are TRBV18 and TRBJ1-3; tentative D call: TRBD1 (5 bases). The ends were cut back, 2 bases at V and 1 base at J, with 15 bases in the middle. CDR3 length equals 17 residues. Germline values: CDR1 KGHSH, CDR2 LQKENI. The CDR3 loop reads CASSPASTRGSGNTIYF. CDR3 in DNA: TGTGCCAGCTCACCAGCCTCCACGCGGGGGTCTGGAAACACCATATATTTT. Looking up the rest from reference TRBV18 and TRBJ1-3 gives the full variable domain: NAGVMQNPRHLVRRRGQEARLRCSPMKGHSHVYWYRQLPEEGLKFMVYLQKENIIDESGMPKERFSAEFPKEGPSILRIQQVVRGDSAAYFCASSPASTRGSGNTIYFGEGSWLTVV.

The CDR3 bases are TGTGCCATCAGTGCCTCGACAGGGGAAGTGGGCACTGAAGCTTTCTTT. Its protein is CAISASTGEVGTEAFF. The rearrangement joins TRBV10-3 to TRBJ1-1, with 8 nucleotides matching TRBD1. Germline trimming cut 4 bases from V and 4 bases from J; bases unmatched to any gene: 11. Germline CDR1 ENHRY, CDR2 SYGVKD. CDR3 length: 16 amino acids.

This rearrangement joins TRBV5-6 to TRBJ1-4; 7 bases agree with TRBD1. The CDR3 contains 16 residues. V shed 1 base and J 4 bases; nucleotides not matched to a gene: 7. Germline CDR1 SGHDT, CDR2 YYEEEE. The CDR3 here is CASSLSSGQFNEKLFF. The CDR3 DNA is TGTGCCAGCAGCTTGTCGTCGGGACAGTTTAATGAAAAACTGTTTTTT.

The chain carries TRBV9 and TRBJ1-2; TRBD1 matches at 7 bases. The V segment lost 1 base and the J segment 4 bases; nucleotides outside the gene matches: 7. The CDR3 consists of 15 residues. Germline V gene data show CDR1 as SGDLS and CDR2 as YYNGEE. In DNA form, the CDR3 reads TGTGCCAGCAGCGTACAGGGGGTCAATGGCTATGGCTACACCTTC. Translating it yields CASSVQGVNGYGYTF.

V and J are TRBV27 and TRBJ2-2; D is unresolved. V lost 6 bases and J 0 bases, leaving 14 bases between the germline ends. The CDR3 contains 16 residues. Per germline, CDR1 MNHEY and CDR2 SMNVEV (reference sequence). The CDR3 reads CASSYLTEPNTGELFF. DNA of the CDR3: TGTGCCAGCAGCTACCTCACGGAACCGAACACCGGGGAGCTGTTTTTT.

The rearrangement uses TRBV11-2 and TRBJ2-4, with D perhaps TRBD2 (5 bases). V was cut by 5 bases and J by 8 bases, with 16 bases left in between. Germline lookup yields CDR1 SGHAT and CDR2 FQNNGV. CDR3 length equals 14 residues. This chain's CDR3 is CASSHSTRVDIQYF. CDR3 coding DNA: TGTGCCAGCAGCCATAGCACGAGGGTAGACATTCAGTACTTC.

This clone was found a few times. This chain connects TRBV5-6 to TRBJ1-1; 8 bases map to TRBD1. There are 14 residues in the CDR3. Germline CDR1 reads SGHDT; CDR2 reads YYEEEE. V trimming: 1 base; J trimming: 8 bases; junction bases outside the gene matches: 7. CDR3 DNA sequence: TGTGCCAGCAGCTTGCCACTGTGGACAGGGGAAGCTTTCTTT. Translated: CASSLPLWTGEAFF.

The V gene is TRBV11-2, the J gene TRBJ2-1, with D unresolved. With 5 bases removed from V and 0 bases from J, the gap between germline ends came to 17 bases. CDR3 length: 17 amino acids. Germline CDR1 SGHAT, CDR2 FQNNGV. The DNA of the CDR3 is TGTGCCAGCAGCACACCCTTTGCGGCCCTCTCCTACAATGAGCAGTTCTTC. The encoded protein is CASSTPFAALSYNEQFF.

CDR3 loop: CASSQGAKNRGETQYF. CDR3 DNA: TGCGCCAGCAGCCAAGGGGCTAAGAACAGGGGAGAGACCCAGTACTTC. This rearrangement joins TRBV4-3 to TRBJ2-5; TRBD1 agrees at 7 bases. The J segment lost 4 bases and the V segment lost 1 base, leaving 9 bases of the junction unmatched. The CDR3 has 16 amino acids. Germline assignment: CDR1 LGHNA and CDR2 YSLEER.

In DNA, the CDR3 is TGTGCCAGCTCACCGGGACAGACGATCACAGATACGCAGTATTTT. This gives the protein CASSPGQTITDTQYF. The chain has TRBV18 and TRBJ2-3; 7 bases line up with TRBD1. Germline V gene sequence: CDR1 KGHSH, CDR2 LQKENI. The CDR3 runs to 15 residues. J lost 2 bases, V lost 3 bases, and 5 bases had no gene match.

The rearrangement joins TRBV5-8 to TRBJ1-5; D unclear. The V end was cut by 0 bases, the J end by 2 bases, with 9 bases between. The CDR3 covers 15 residues. Per the germline V gene, CDR1 is SGHTS and CDR2 is YDEGEE. CDR3 residues: CASSLGVAGNQPQHF. The CDR3 nucleotides read TGTGCCAGCAGCTTGGGTGTGGCAGGCAATCAGCCCCAGCATTTT.

The chain joins TRBV2 to TRBJ2-7, with 10 positions matching TRBD2. Unmatched junction bases numbered 14, after V lost 6 bases and J lost 6 bases. This CDR3 contains 16 residues. Germline V CDR1 and CDR2: SNHLY, FYNNEI. The CDR3 bases are TGTGCCAGCAGACCGGGACTAGCGTCTCGCGGGGGCGAGCAGTACTTC. Residues: CASRPGLASRGGEQYF. Full variable domain (remainder filled in from reference TRBV2 and TRBJ2-7): EPEVTQTPSHQVTQMGQEVILRCVPISNHLYFYWYRQILGQKVEFLVSFYNNEISEKSEIFDDQFSVERPDGSNFTLKIRSTKLEDSAMYFCASRPGLASRGGEQYFGPGTRLTVT.

The genes are TRBV25-1 and TRBJ1-2, with D unclear. Between the trimmed V and J ends, which lost 6 bases and 6 bases, there was a span of 11 bases. The CDR3 has 12 residues. CDR1 is MGHDK, CDR2 SYGVNS, per germline. CDR3 nucleotide sequence: TGTGCCAGCAGCGGAATGGGCGATGGCTACACCTTC. The encoded protein is CASSGMGDGYTF.

This sequence joins TRBV13 and TRBJ2-7; D call uncertain. The germline V gene has CDR1 PRHDT and CDR2 FYEKMQ (reference sequence). V shed 10 bases and J shed 3 bases, with 10 bases lying between them. The CDR3 contains 11 residues. This CDR3 reads CATSFRYEQYF. The CDR3 DNA reads TGTGCCACTTCATTCCGCTACGAGCAGTACTTC.

The genes are TRBV5-5 and TRBJ2-7; D not resolved. In germline, CDR1 is SGHKS, CDR2 YYEKEE (reference sequence). CDR3 length: 14 residues. V was shortened by 0 bases and J by 1 base, with 8 bases between the two germline ends. CDR3 in DNA: TGTGCCAGCAGCTTGGGACCCTTATCCTACGAGCAGTACTTC. Translating gives CASSLGPLSYEQYF.